Given below is one TCR beta chain in context. What it binds is not known. This sample was included in a study of post-analysis software for immune sequencing data. Study results and limitations: Normalized Chao1 diversity was significantly reduced in patients versus controls. A few TRBV segments occurring more often in patients than controls included TRBV5-6, TRBV5-1 and TRBV20-1.

V was pared by 7 bases and J by 4 bases, with 19 bases between. The CDR3 loop spans 14 amino acids. CDR1 and CDR2 (germline): SQVTM, ANQGSEA. Unique molecular identifiers were built into the TCR beta cDNA libraries. T cells, roughly 0.95 to 10 million of them, yielded around 460,000 cDNA molecules. Via MiXCR, TCRdb re-called the PCR reads, giving one row per CDR3 protein. This table holds fewer than 850,000 distinct CDR3 sequences, about 43% found once. The V call is TRBV29-1, the J call TRBJ1-2, with a possible D match to TRBD1 (5 bases). The specimen sequenced was blood. The TCR comes from a girl between 10 and 17 years old with multiple sclerosis. This chain's CDR3 is CSALLWGEGYGYTF. CDR3 coding DNA: TGCAGCGCCCTACTTTGGGGGGAGGGCTATGGCTACACCTTC.